Listed below are T cell receptor beta chains from one sample, sequenced in a study of molecular identifiers for immune sequencing clone quantification. MiXCR, run by TCRdb on the PCR reads, gives a single entry per CDR3 protein. Of approximately 500,000 distinct CDR3 sequences in the sample, 20% to 25% were seen once. Specimen: naive CD8+ T cells from blood, with Jurkat cell RNA spiked in. These receptors were collected from a human donor in good health. Some libraries in this study had Jurkat cell RNA spiked in. Both conserved end residues are part of each CDR3. Fields, in order: J gene, D gene, V gene, clone size, CDR3 DNA, CDR3 protein. The D gene is left open where the match is weak. Where a row states a size, it is once, few, many or the class of an expanded clone; other rows omit it.

J gene: TRBJ1-5; D gene: TRBD1; V gene: TRBV5-8; clone size: many; CDR3 DNA: TGTGCCAGCGGGACAGGGGGTCAGCCCCAGCATTTT; CDR3 protein: CASGTGGQPQHF
J gene: TRBJ2-1; D gene: NA; V gene: TRBV19; clone size: few; CDR3 DNA: TGTGCCAGTAGTGTGGACTACTACAATGAGCAGTTCTTC; CDR3 protein: CASSVDYYNEQFF
J gene: TRBJ2-7; D gene: NA; V gene: TRBV19; clone size: many; CDR3 DNA: TGTGCCAGTAGCGTTGGAAAACAGGGCGCTAGGGAGCAGTACTTC; CDR3 protein: CASSVGKQGAREQYF
J gene: TRBJ2-3; D gene: NA; V gene: TRBV20-1; clone size: many; CDR3 DNA: TGCAGTGCTAGTCTCTACGAGTTTAGCACAGATACGCAGTATTTT; CDR3 protein: CSASLYEFSTDTQYF
J gene: TRBJ1-5; D gene: NA; V gene: TRBV6-2/TRBV6-3; clone size: NA; CDR3 DNA: TGTGCCAGCAGTTACTTGGGGACTACCTATCAGCCCCAGCATTTT; CDR3 protein: CASSYLGTTYQPQHF
J gene: TRBJ1-1; D gene: NA; V gene: TRBV6-5; clone size: few; CDR3 DNA: TGTGCCAGCAGTCGGACAGTCTTGAACACTGAAGCTTTCTTT; CDR3 protein: CASSRTVLNTEAFF
J gene: TRBJ1-4; D gene: NA; V gene: TRBV11-2; clone size: NA; CDR3 DNA: TGTGCCAGCAGCCCCGGACAGACTAACGAAAAACCGTTTTTT; CDR3 protein: CASSPGQTNEKPFF
J gene: TRBJ1-1; D gene: NA; V gene: TRBV30; clone size: NA; CDR3 DNA: TGTGCCTTGGCGGGGGGGGGGACTGGAGCTTTCTTT; CDR3 protein: CALAGGGTGAFF
J gene: TRBJ2-7; D gene: TRBD1; V gene: TRBV28; clone size: NA; CDR3 DNA: TGTGCCAGCAGTCCAATGACAGGGGGCGAAAGCTACGAGCAGTACTTC; CDR3 protein: CASSPMTGGESYEQYF
J gene: TRBJ2-7; D gene: NA; V gene: TRBV28; clone size: many; CDR3 DNA: TGTGCCAGCAGTCCAGGACTGAGCTCCTACGAGCAGTACTTC; CDR3 protein: CASSPGLSSYEQYF
J gene: TRBJ1-1; D gene: NA; V gene: TRBV12-3/TRBV12-4; clone size: NA; CDR3 DNA: TGTGCCAGCAGTGGGGTGGGCCAGGGCACTGAAGCTTTCTTT; CDR3 protein: CASSGVGQGTEAFF
J gene: TRBJ2-3; D gene: NA; V gene: TRBV5-1; clone size: few; CDR3 DNA: TGCGCCAGCAGCTTGTACCCCGGCACAGATACGCAGTATTTT; CDR3 protein: CASSLYPGTDTQYF
J gene: TRBJ1-5; D gene: NA; V gene: TRBV27; clone size: many; CDR3 DNA: TGTGCCAGCAGTTTATTCCCAGGGCTCAATCAGCCCCAGCATTTT; CDR3 protein: CASSLFPGLNQPQHF
J gene: TRBJ1-1; D gene: TRBD1; V gene: TRBV7-2; clone size: many; CDR3 DNA: TGTGCCAGCAGCTCCAGGGGGCTTGGCACTGAAGCTTTCTTT; CDR3 protein: CASSSRGLGTEAFF
J gene: TRBJ2-1; D gene: TRBD2; V gene: TRBV20-1; clone size: few; CDR3 DNA: TGCAGTGCTAGAGACCTAGCGGGGGCTTACAATGAGCAGTTCTTC; CDR3 protein: CSARDLAGAYNEQFF
J gene: TRBJ2-7; D gene: NA; V gene: TRBV20-1; clone size: NA; CDR3 DNA: TGCAGTGCTAGGGTAACCGCGACAGTTCACTACGAGCAGTACTTC; CDR3 protein: CSARVTATVHYEQYF
J gene: TRBJ2-3; D gene: NA; V gene: TRBV11-2; clone size: once; CDR3 DNA: TGTGCCAGCAGCTTGTGGCAGGGAAGCACAGATACGCAGTATTTT; CDR3 protein: CASSLWQGSTDTQYF
J gene: TRBJ2-2; D gene: NA; V gene: TRBV24-1; clone size: NA; CDR3 DNA: TGTGCCACCAGTGACCCCTACACAGGGAACACCGGGGAGCTGTTTTTT; CDR3 protein: CATSDPYTGNTGELFF
J gene: TRBJ2-2; D gene: TRBD1; V gene: TRBV29-1; clone size: NA; CDR3 DNA: TGCAGCGTTGAAAACGGGACAGGGGCGAACACCGGGGAGCTGTTTTTT; CDR3 protein: CSVENGTGANTGELFF
J gene: TRBJ2-3; D gene: NA; V gene: TRBV4-1; clone size: NA; CDR3 DNA: TGCGCCAGCAAGGTGGCGGTACACTACACAGATACGCAGTATTTT; CDR3 protein: CASKVAVHYTDTQYF
J gene: TRBJ1-1; D gene: NA; V gene: TRBV4-1; clone size: many; CDR3 DNA: TGCGCCAGCAGCCCCTTGGTCCAAGACACTGAAGCTTTCTTT; CDR3 protein: CASSPLVQDTEAFF
J gene: TRBJ2-2; D gene: NA; V gene: TRBV7-9; clone size: many; CDR3 DNA: TGTGCCAGCAGCTTAGTCCTCCCCGGGGAGCTGTTTTTT; CDR3 protein: CASSLVLPGELFF
J gene: TRBJ1-1; D gene: NA; V gene: TRBV19; clone size: NA; CDR3 DNA: TGTGCCAGTAATTTTCTTCGGGGATCGGAGAGACACACTGAAGCTTTCTTT; CDR3 protein: CASNFLRGSERHTEAFF
J gene: TRBJ1-3; D gene: TRBD1; V gene: TRBV7-9; clone size: many; CDR3 DNA: TGTGCCAGCAGCCCAGGGACAGGGACCGGAAACACCATATATTTT; CDR3 protein: CASSPGTGTGNTIYF
J gene: TRBJ1-4; D gene: NA; V gene: TRBV18; clone size: many; CDR3 DNA: TGTGCCAGCTCACTCACAGGGCGTAATGAAAAACTGTTTTTT; CDR3 protein: CASSLTGRNEKLFF
J gene: TRBJ2-3; D gene: TRBD2; V gene: TRBV11-2; clone size: many; CDR3 DNA: TGTGCCAGCAGCTTACCTAGCGGGGTCGGTACGCAGTATTTT; CDR3 protein: CASSLPSGVGTQYF
J gene: TRBJ2-1; D gene: NA; V gene: TRBV7-3; clone size: NA; CDR3 DNA: TGTGCCAGCAGCTTAAGCGGCCAGACGGGCTCCTACAATGAGCAGTTCTTC; CDR3 protein: CASSLSGQTGSYNEQFF
J gene: TRBJ2-7; D gene: NA; V gene: TRBV29-1; clone size: NA; CDR3 DNA: TGCAGCGTGGGGGCCACCTACGAGCAGTACTTC; CDR3 protein: CSVGATYEQYF
J gene: TRBJ2-7; D gene: NA; V gene: TRBV4-3; clone size: few; CDR3 DNA: TGCGCCAGCAGCCATTACAGGGAGGGCTACGAGCAGTACTTC; CDR3 protein: CASSHYREGYEQYF
J gene: TRBJ2-3; D gene: NA; V gene: TRBV2; clone size: NA; CDR3 DNA: TGTGCCAGCAGTCACCCTCCCCCAGATACGCAGTATTTT; CDR3 protein: CASSHPPPDTQYF
J gene: TRBJ2-2; D gene: TRBD1; V gene: TRBV5-5; clone size: NA; CDR3 DNA: TGTGCCAGCAGCACGGGACAGGGGATCGGGGAGCTGTTTTTT; CDR3 protein: CASSTGQGIGELFF
J gene: TRBJ1-1; D gene: NA; V gene: TRBV19; clone size: NA; CDR3 DNA: TGTGCCAGTAGTAAACCAGGGGAAACTGAAGCTTTCTTT; CDR3 protein: CASSKPGETEAFF
J gene: TRBJ2-7; D gene: NA; V gene: TRBV19; clone size: NA; CDR3 DNA: TGTGCCAGTAGTACGGCCCACGCCTACGAGCAGTACTTC; CDR3 protein: CASSTAHAYEQYF
J gene: TRBJ1-5; D gene: NA; V gene: TRBV30; clone size: NA; CDR3 DNA: TGTGCCTGGAGTGTAGGGAGCGACGTGGGCAATCAGCCCCAGCATTTT; CDR3 protein: CAWSVGSDVGNQPQHF